This T cell receptor (beta chain) was sequenced during a study of human T cells and chemical hapten exposure. For the study at large: Across its approximately 25 weeks, the study gave patients weekly diphenylcyclopropenone doses to the scalp.

Specified time point: patch test 1, 2 weeks after DPC sensitization. Treatment noted: therapeutic diphenylcyclopropenone sensitization with weekly scalp DPC. Alopecia patients deemed DPC-suitable, aged 18 to 70, excluding pregnancy. The study extracted total RNA from unfractionated whole blood. TCRdb reprocessed the RACE reads via MiXCR and lists one record per CDR3 protein. Of approximately 74,000 distinct CDR3 sequences in the sample, 30% to 35% were seen once. This CDR3 is 15 amino acids long. After removal of 4 bases from V and 0 bases from J, the junction contained 6 bases not matched to a gene. The chain links TRBV12-3 or TRBV12-4 to TRBJ2-7, with 7 positions matching TRBD2. The sequence derives from a man aged 40-50 years with alopecia areata. Some clones in this sample may be carry-over from other donors' samples. The sample in question was whole blood, obtained in connection with sensitization to the hapten diphenylcyclopropenone (DPC). CDR3 loop: CASSSPGRRSYEQYF. CDR3 coding DNA: TGTGCCAGCAGTTCGCCCGGGAGGCGCTCCTACGAGCAGTACTTC.